The next 26 T cell receptor beta chains were all read from a single sample in a study of CD8 T cells in ankylosing spondylitis. TCRdb ran MiXCR on the 5' RACE reads and lists one entry per CDR3 protein. The profile covers about 140,000 distinct CDR3 sequences, with 7.5% to 9.5% appearing a single time and approximately 7% taken by the ten largest. Material for sequencing was synovial fluid, either unsorted or a sorted T cell fraction (not recorded which). All receptors derive from a male donor with ankylosing spondylitis.

This clonotype was seen more than once but under ten times. The chain links TRBV2 to TRBJ2-3; D gene ambiguous. The CDR3 has 12 residues. The germline V gene has CDR1 SNHLY and CDR2 FYNNEI. Trimming removed 8 bases at V and 3 bases at J, with 9 bases between. CDR3 amino acids: CASEERTDTQYF. The CDR3 coding sequence is TGTGCCAGCGAGGAGAGGACAGATACGCAGTATTTT.

The chain recombines TRBV20-1 with TRBJ2-7; D is possibly TRBD1 (5 bases). With 2 bases removed from V and 5 bases from J, the gap between germline ends came to 16 bases. This CDR3 is built from 14 residues. From germline, CDR1 is DFQATT and CDR2 SNEGSKA (reference sequence). CDR3 sequence: CSARYRTTLNEQYF. In DNA form, the CDR3 reads TGCAGTGCTAGATACAGGACCACCCTAAACGAGCAGTACTTC.

This clonotype was counted many times. V gene TRBV7-8 combines with J gene TRBJ2-3; D gene ambiguous. Trimming removed 1 base at V and 4 bases at J, with 6 bases between. The CDR3 is 13 amino acids. The germline CDR1 and CDR2 sequences are SGHVS and FQNEAQ. This CDR3 reads CASSLGLADTQYF. CDR3 DNA: TGTGCCAGCAGCTTAGGGCTAGCAGATACGCAGTATTTT.

The gene calls are TRBV7-9 and TRBJ2-1; D perhaps matches TRBD1 (6 bases). CDR3 length equals 14 residues. Germline V gives CDR1 SEHNR, CDR2 FQNEAQ (reference sequence). V shed 5 bases and J shed 9 bases, with 17 bases lying between them. The CDR3 DNA follows: TGTGCCAGCAGCCCCGGGCCACTCAGGGGTGAGCAGTTCTTC. Translated, it gives CASSPGPLRGEQFF.

This clonotype was recorded a few times. This CDR3 is CASSLEPRHMTGELFF. The CDR3 nucleotides are TGTGCCAGCAGCTTAGAGCCTAGACATATGACCGGGGAGCTGTTTTTT. The V call is TRBV7-9, the J call TRBJ2-2; D unclear. The CDR3 is 16 residues long. Per germline, CDR1 SEHNR and CDR2 FQNEAQ (reference sequence). Trimming pared 1 base from V and 5 bases from J, leaving 14 bases between.

Many counts were recorded for this clonotype. The chain is built from TRBV28 and TRBJ2-7; a possible D gene is TRBD1 (7 bases). There are 13 residues in the CDR3. Deletions cut 5 bases from V and 4 bases from J, with 12 bases between. Germline V gives CDR1 MDHEN, CDR2 SYDVKM. The CDR3 protein is CASSLTGRYEQYF. The CDR3 region has the DNA TGTGCCAGCAGTCTGACAGGGAGGTACGAGCAGTACTTC.

This clonotype has only a few counts. The CDR3 DNA reads TGCAGTGCTCCGGGACAGGGTGCTGAGCAGTTCTTC. Its protein is CSAPGQGAEQFF. The J gene is TRBJ2-1, the V gene TRBV20-1, with 9 nucleotides matching TRBD1. With V trimmed by 5 bases and J by 9 bases, 5 bases remained unmatched. The germline CDR1 and CDR2 sequences are DFQATT and SNEGSKA (reference sequence). This CDR3 contains 12 residues.

This clonotype was observed a few times. The chain recombines TRBV13 with TRBJ2-3, with 11 bases lining up with TRBD2. J gave up 2 bases and V 5 bases, and 9 bases lay outside the gene matches. The CDR3 loop spans 17 amino acids. Looked up from germline, CDR1 is PRHDT and CDR2 is FYEKMQ (reference sequence). CDR3 in DNA: TGTGCCAGCAGCGCCGAGACTAGCGGGGATATCACAGATACGCAGTATTTT. Encoded protein: CASSAETSGDITDTQYF.

This clonotype was recorded at least ten times. The chain employs TRBV3-1 and TRBJ2-7, with 8 bases that match TRBD2. Germline CDR1 is LGHDT and CDR2 is YNNKEL (reference sequence). This CDR3 is 18 amino acids long. Unmatched junction bases numbered 13, after V lost 0 bases and J lost 3 bases. CDR3 sequence: CASSQEFTSGTYYYEQYF. In nucleotides, the CDR3 is TGTGCCAGCAGCCAAGAGTTCACTAGCGGAACATATTACTACGAGCAGTACTTC.

In this sample, this clonotype turned up many times. V usage is TRBV19 and J usage is TRBJ1-4; D remains ambiguous. Trimming removed 7 bases from V and 4 bases from J, with 10 bases in between. Germline CDR1 LNHDA, CDR2 SQIVND (reference sequence). The CDR3 is made up of 13 amino acids. CDR3 nucleotide sequence: TGTGCCAGTAAGGGCCAGTTTAATGAAAAACTGTTTTTT. This codes for CASKGQFNEKLFF.

Remarks on this clonotype: Possible read error: a much larger clone is one base away. The chain links TRBV12-3 or TRBV12-4 to TRBJ2-3; TRBD1 or TRBD2 may be the D gene (6 bases each). The CDR3 covers 15 residues. CDR3 DNA sequence: TGTGCCAGCGGTTTAGTAGGGGGGAACACAGATACGCAGTATTTT. It encodes CASGLVGGNTDTQYF.

This sequence joins TRBV12-3 or TRBV12-4 and TRBJ2-3; the match to TRBD1 covers 8 bases. This CDR3 region has 14 residues. J was trimmed by 6 bases and V by 7 bases; bases with no gene match: 9. The CDR3 loop reads CASILRTGRDTQYF. Here the CDR3 DNA reads TGTGCCAGCATTCTAAGGACAGGGAGGGATACGCAGTATTTT.

V gene TRBV20-1 combines with J gene TRBJ2-3, with 10 nucleotides matching TRBD2. Germline V gives CDR1 DFQATT, CDR2 SNEGSKA (reference sequence). With 3 bases clipped from V and 6 bases from J, the junction kept 9 bases outside the gene matches. This CDR3 is 15 amino acids long. This CDR3 is CSASEAGGPWDTQYF. CDR3 nucleotides: TGCAGTGCTAGTGAAGCGGGAGGGCCCTGGGATACGCAGTATTTT.

CDR3 loop: CASSASPGRGTDTQYF. In DNA form, the CDR3 reads TGTGCCAGCAGCGCATCCCCGGGGAGAGGCACAGATACGCAGTATTTT. The chain combines TRBV5-6 with TRBJ2-3; weak D call: TRBD2 (5 bases). V lost 4 bases, J lost 1 base, and 16 bases lay in between. The CDR3 consists of 16 residues. Germline assignment: CDR1 SGHDT and CDR2 YYEEEE. Based on the CDR3 plus reference TRBV5-6 and TRBJ2-3, the full variable domain is DAGVTQSPTHLIKTRGQQVTLRCSPKSGHDTVSWYQQALGQGPQFIFQYYEEEERQRGNFPDRFSGHQFPNYSSELNVNALLLGDSALYLCASSASPGRGTDTQYFGPGTRLTVL.

The rearrangement uses TRBV7-9 and TRBJ2-4; D might be TRBD1 (6 bases). Looked up from germline, CDR1 is SEHNR and CDR2 is FQNEAQ (reference sequence). Trimming stripped 4 bases from V and 0 bases from J, with 16 bases between. The CDR3 spans 17 residues. CDR3 sequence reads: CASSSNPQGLAKNIQYF. CDR3 sequence (DNA): TGTGCCAGCAGCTCAAATCCTCAGGGGCTAGCCAAAAACATTCAGTACTTC.

J is TRBJ2-2 and V is TRBV20-1, with 8 bases lining up with TRBD2. This CDR3 comprises 15 residues. Germline CDR1 and CDR2: DFQATT and SNEGSKA (reference sequence). The V segment lost 6 bases and the J segment 6 bases; nucleotides outside the gene matches: 12. CDR3 bases: TGCAGTGCCCTGCCGGGGGGGCGTACGGCCGGGGAGCTGTTTTTT. Translating gives CSALPGGRTAGELFF.

The genes are TRBV9 and TRBJ1-6, with no clear D. CDR3 size: 13 residues. V lost 4 bases, J lost 11 bases, and 13 bases lay in between. Per the germline V gene, CDR1 is SGDLS and CDR2 is YYNGEE. CDR3 sequence (DNA): TGTGCCAGCAGCCAGACCGGGGAACCACCCCTCCACTTT. This translates into CASSQTGEPPLHF.

This chain uses TRBV5-1 with TRBJ1-2, with 10 bases lining up with TRBD1. Germline V gene lookup returns CDR1 SGHRS and CDR2 YFSETQ. Trimming cost V 0 bases and J 14 bases; bases outside gene matches: 7. This CDR3 has 13 amino acids. CDR3 residues: CASSLDRTGGETF. The CDR3 DNA reads as TGCGCCAGCAGCTTGGACCGGACAGGGGGTGAAACCTTC.

This clonotype was picked up many times. The V and J genes are TRBV25-1 and TRBJ2-1; 10 nucleotides align to TRBD2. CDR3 length: 15 residues. The V and J ends lost 3 bases and 2 bases, in that order; junction bases with no gene match: 1. Germline loops: CDR1 MGHDK, CDR2 SYGVNS. The chain's CDR3 is CASSDTSGTYNEQFF. DNA of the CDR3: TGTGCCAGCAGTGACACTAGCGGGACCTACAATGAGCAGTTCTTC.

This clonotype appeared many times. The chain combines TRBV9 with TRBJ1-5; D unresolved. Germline assignment: CDR1 SGDLS and CDR2 YYNGEE. V shed 0 bases and J shed 7 bases, with 8 bases lying between them. This CDR3 has 13 residues. The CDR3 loop is CASSVDSSQPQHF. The CDR3 DNA sequence: TGTGCCAGCAGCGTAGATTCCTCCCAGCCCCAGCATTTT.

The chain links TRBV7-2 to TRBJ1-5; D unclear. Deletions cut 1 base from V and 6 bases from J, with 7 bases between. Per the germline V gene, CDR1 is SGHTA and CDR2 is FQGNSA. This CDR3 comprises 13 residues. The CDR3 region has the DNA TGTGCCAGCAGCTTAGGATGGGGTCAGCCCCAGCATTTT. Its translation: CASSLGWGQPQHF. The full variable domain, its missing parts supplied by reference TRBV7-2 and TRBJ1-5, is GAGVSQSPSNKVTEKGKDVELRCDPISGHTALYWYRQSLGQGLEFLIYFQGNSAPDKSGLPSDRFSAERTGGSVSTLTIQRTQQEDSAVYLCASSLGWGQPQHFGDGTRLSIL.

The chain is built from TRBV7-3 and TRBJ2-7; possibly TRBD1 for D (5 bases). With 3 bases removed from V and 2 bases from J, the gap between germline ends came to 11 bases. Germline-derived CDR1 and CDR2 are SGHTA and FQGTGA. The CDR3 sequence is 14 residues long. The CDR3 here is CASSFQGDAYEQYF. CDR3 DNA sequence: TGTGCCAGCAGCTTCCAGGGTGATGCCTACGAGCAGTACTTC. Full variable domain (outside the CDR3, taken from reference TRBV7-3 and TRBJ2-7): GAGVSQTPSNKVTEKGKYVELRCDPISGHTALYWYRQSLGQGPEFLIYFQGTGAADDSGLPNDRFFAVRPEGSVSTLKIQRTERGDSAVYLCASSFQGDAYEQYFGPGTRLTVT.

The sample holds a few counts of this clonotype. The V gene is TRBV24-1, the J gene TRBJ2-5; D remains unclear. V lost 9 bases, J lost 0 bases, and 10 bases lay in between. Germline lookup yields CDR1 KGHDR and CDR2 SFDVKD. The CDR3 covers 13 residues. The DNA for the CDR3 is TGTGCCACCGCCGGACGGTACCAAGAGACCCAGTACTTC. Its protein is CATAGRYQETQYF.

This clonotype came up a few times. The rearrangement uses TRBV2 and TRBJ1-6; 7 nucleotides match TRBD1. Germline CDR1 SNHLY, CDR2 FYNNEI. The length of the CDR3 is 15 residues. Germline trimming cut 4 bases from V and 9 bases from J; bases unmatched to any gene: 9. The CDR3 is CASSVRGQLISPLHF. For the CDR3, the DNA is TGTGCCAGCAGTGTTCGGGGACAGCTTATTTCACCCCTCCACTTT.

This clonotype was recorded many times. The chain carries TRBV7-2 and TRBJ2-1; D might be TRBD2 (5 bases). Germline V gives CDR1 SGHTA, CDR2 FQGNSA. The CDR3 contains 15 residues. Trimming pared 5 bases from V and 5 bases from J, leaving 16 bases between. The CDR3 nucleotides read TGTGCCAGCAGCGTTAGGGCGGGTACAGACAATGAGCAGTTCTTC. Translating gives CASSVRAGTDNEQFF. Full variable domain (missing parts from reference TRBV7-2 and TRBJ2-1): GAGVSQSPSNKVTEKGKDVELRCDPISGHTALYWYRQSLGQGLEFLIYFQGNSAPDKSGLPSDRFSAERTGGSVSTLTIQRTQQEDSAVYLCASSVRAGTDNEQFFGPGTRLTVL.

This sequence joins TRBV5-1 and TRBJ1-1, with D perhaps matching TRBD1 (5 bases). Deletions cut 3 bases from V and 8 bases from J, with 11 bases between. CDR3 length: 12 residues. From germline, CDR1 is SGHRS and CDR2 YFSETQ. The CDR3 region has the DNA TGCGCCAGCAGCTACCGGGACGGCGAAGCTTTCTTT. Translated, it gives CASSYRDGEAFF.